The source of this T cell receptor beta chain is a study of Graves' ophthalmopathy and Graves' hyperthyroidism. On the study more broadly: Peripheral blood collection took place at initial diagnosis, before any treatment.

V gave up 5 bases and J gave up 4 bases; unmatched junction bases: 14. The CDR3 has 17 residues. The germline CDR1 and CDR2 sequences are SGHAT and FQNNGV. RNA transcripts yielded amplified TCR beta CDR3 regions. The authors performed first-round RT-PCR with HTBI primers and then a second-round multiplex PCR. TCRdb called the multiplex PCR reads again in MiXCR, with one record for every CDR3 protein. The top ten clones hold 9.8% of a sample with about 500,000 distinct CDR3 sequences, roughly 14% of them seen once. The table lists this clonotype with many counts. The final CDR3 position lacks the conserved phenylalanine or tryptophan, pointing to a likely read error. Each donor who had ophthalmopathy showed moderate-to-severe activity, a CAS of ≥3, a NOSPECS of ≥4, and a duration under 3 months. Roughly 9 ml of fresh blood yielded the PBMCs by density gradient.

Sequenced: blood. The origin of this receptor is a woman in her twenties or thirties with Graves' ophthalmopathy. This rearrangement joins TRBV11-2 to TRBJ2-5, with 9 bases fitting TRBD2. CDR3 DNA sequence: TGTGCCAGCAGCCCAAGCCCGGGACTAGCTTTGGGAGAGACCCAGTACTCC. Translating it yields CASSPSPGLALGETQYS.